A selection of T cell receptor beta chains follows, all from one sample in a study of neurological immune-mediated disorders. TCRdb passed the 5' RACE reads through MiXCR, listing each CDR3 protein once. This sample yields tens of thousands of distinct CDR3 sequences, of which 3% to 3.5% are seen a single time; around 5.6% belongs to the top ten. The sample was PBMCs. The receptors come from a man aged 35-49 years with multiple sclerosis. Both conserved end residues are part of each CDR3. Fields, in order: V gene, clone size, CDR3 protein. Only part of the rows carry a size: once, few, many, or a class if the clone is expanded.

TRBV20-1 | many | CSARVGTANYGYTF
TRBV7-3 | many | CASSSRRQGAIAYEQYF
TRBV7-9 | many | CASSLASGAGELFF
TRBV7-9 | few | CASSPQGARTEAFF
TRBV10-3 | NA | CAISLQGLSSYNSPLHF
TRBV2 | many | CASMRDSRETQYF
TRBV27 | many | CASGAAVRSPLHF
TRBV13 | many | CASSFRDRARGGTDTQYF
TRBV25-1 | many | CASSAFFTYGYTF
TRBV5-1 | many | CASSRITSGREETQYF
TRBV29-1 | few | CSVRTGMDQPQNF
TRBV20-1 | many | CSARDVQGGSPTGELFF
TRBV2 | many | CASSDRGETETQYF
TRBV25-1 | many | CASSDGGAGGYEQYF
TRBV25-1 | NA | CASSGQEGYEQYF
TRBV29-1 | NA | CSVTSGGWDTQYF
TRBV24-1 | many | CATSHGGNTGELFF
TRBV5-1 | many | CASSQQGGTGELFF
TRBV5-1 | many | CASSRELQETQYF
TRBV10-3 | many | CAITNSAGAGNTIYF
TRBV12-3/TRBV12-4 | many | CAVGGRATYTQYF
TRBV29-1 | many | CSVEWQGNEQFF
TRBV20-1 | many | CSARAPQTYEQYF
TRBV20-1 | many | CSARETGLVGNQPQHF
TRBV7-2 | many | CASSSGQTQYF
TRBV6-4 | many | CASSERLAGGNEQFF
TRBV10-2 | many | CASSDRSGTITDTQYF
TRBV5-1 | few | CASSPRLTGNTEAFF
TRBV27 | many | CASSHRDGALNTEAFF
TRBV4-1 | many | CASSPVPGQGSSYEQYF
TRBV6-5 | many | CASSQQGAKNIQYF
TRBV19 | few | CASSIGDRRPTDTQYF
TRBV5-1 | many | CASSWTTGSSYEQYF